One sample yielded the 29 T cell receptor beta chains listed below, sequenced in a study of beta chain features in type 1 diabetes. Findings of the study overall: Type 1 diabetes patients showed a moderate but significant shortening of TCRB CDR3s in all four CD4+ subsets.

These receptors' antigens are unknown. The authors reverse transcribed all of the isolated RNA, so sequencing captured expressed TCRB transcripts. TCRdb's copy holds only in-frame clones and misses some; the assay was immunoSEQ multiplex PCR. The repertoire holds a few hundred thousand clones, with roughly 12% as singletons. The sample was naive CD4+ T cells from blood. The receptors were sampled from a woman between 18 and 30 years old with type 1 diabetes.

In this sample, this clone turned up a few times. The rearrangement links TRBV30 to TRBJ1-5; no definite D call. V lost 4 bases and J lost 7, with 14 bases in between. This CDR3 is 13 amino acids long. In germline, CDR1 is GTSNPN, CDR2 SVGIG (reference sequence). In DNA, the CDR3 is TGTGCCTGGAATTCTCTGCGGGGACAGCCCCAGCATTTT. Translated, it gives CAWNSLRGQPQHF.

The V and J genes are TRBV5-1 and TRBJ1-2; possibly TRBD1 for D (5 bases). CDR3 length: 15 residues. Germline CDR1 is SGHRS and CDR2 is YFSETQ. Trimming removed 3 bases at V and 8 bases at J, with 20 bases between. CDR3 residues: CASSSPERGDGGYTF. As DNA, the CDR3 is TGCGCCAGCAGCTCCCCCGAGCGGGGCGATGGGGGCTACACCTTC.

The CDR3 DNA reads TGCGCCAGCAGCCAGGGGGGGAACACTGAAGCTTTCTTT. It translates to CASSQGGNTEAFF. The chain is built from TRBV4-3 and TRBJ1-1; D might be TRBD1 (5 bases). This CDR3 has 13 residues. In germline, CDR1 is LGHNA, CDR2 YSLEER. Trimming left V 3 bases short and J 1 base short, with 6 bases between.

The gene calls are TRBV15 and TRBJ1-1, with 9 bases fitting TRBD1. Germline V gene data show CDR1 as LNHNV and CDR2 as YYDKDF (reference sequence). Losses at the gene ends were 6 bases for V and 6 bases for J; bases not matched to a gene: 8. This CDR3 has 14 amino acids. The CDR3 DNA sequence: TGTGCCACCAGGGGACAGGGTATGGGGCCTGAAGCTTTCTTT. Protein: CATRGQGMGPEAFF. Full variable domain (remainder filled in from reference TRBV15 and TRBJ1-1): DAMVIQNPRYQVTQFGKPVTLSCSQTLNHNVMYWYQQKSSQAPKLLFHYYDKDFNNEADTPDNFQSRRPNTSFCFLDIRSPGLGDTAMYLCATRGQGMGPEAFFGQGTRLTVV.

The V gene is TRBV7-9, the J gene TRBJ2-2; D is ambiguous. The germline gives CDR1 SEHNR, CDR2 FQNEAQ (reference sequence). V was pared by 2 bases and J by 6 bases, with 7 bases between. The CDR3 has 13 amino acids. The CDR3 bases are TGTGCCAGCAGCTTACAGTCAGCCGGGGAGCTGTTTTTT. Its translation is CASSLQSAGELFF. The entire variable domain, with the rest obtained from reference TRBV7-9 and TRBJ2-2, is as follows: DTGVSQNPRHKITKRGQNVTFRCDPISEHNRLYWYRQTLGQGPEFLTYFQNEAQLEKSRLLSDRFSAERPKGSFSTLEIQRTEQGDSAMYLCASSLQSAGELFFGEGSRLTVL.

The V call is TRBV7-2, the J call TRBJ2-3; TRBD1 is a possible D gene (5 bases). The V end lost 5 bases, the J end lost 1 base, and 16 bases lay between the germline ends. This CDR3 contains 16 residues. CDR1 and CDR2 (germline): SGHTA, FQGNSA. CDR3 sequence reads: CASSRNRAQGTDTQYF. CDR3 DNA sequence: TGTGCCAGCAGCCGAAACCGGGCACAGGGCACAGATACGCAGTATTTT.

The sample holds a few counts of this clone. This chain connects TRBV9 to TRBJ2-3; TRBD2 is a possible D gene (5 bases). In germline, CDR1 is SGDLS, CDR2 YYNGEE. V lost 4 bases and J 6 bases, leaving 18 bases between the germline ends. CDR3 length equals 15 residues. In nucleotides, the CDR3 is TGTGCCAGCAGCCCCGAAGCGGAGCCCCCCGATACGCAGTATTTT. Translation gives CASSPEAEPPDTQYF.

This chain links TRBV7-9 with TRBJ2-7; a possible D gene is TRBD1 (5 bases). The CDR3 is 14 residues long. Germline lookup yields CDR1 SEHNR and CDR2 FQNEAQ (reference sequence). V was cut by 3 bases and J by 0 bases, with 9 bases left in between. The CDR3 reads CASSLMGPSYEQYF. CDR3 nucleotide sequence: TGTGCCAGCAGCTTGATGGGGCCCTCCTACGAGCAGTACTTC.

CDR3 loop: CASSSTGAYTDTQYF. CDR3 nucleotide sequence: TGTGCCAGCAGCTCGACAGGGGCGTACACAGATACGCAGTATTTT. The genes are TRBV11-3 and TRBJ2-3, with TRBD1 matching 8 bases. There are 15 residues in the CDR3. Trimming removed 4 bases from V and 2 bases from J; junction bases left unmatched: 5. CDR1 and CDR2 from the germline V gene are SGHNT and YENEEA.

For the CDR3, the DNA is TGCGCCAGCAGCCAGGAGGACAGGGGGCCCTACGAGCAGTACTTC. This translates into CASSQEDRGPYEQYF. The V and J genes are TRBV4-3 and TRBJ2-7; TRBD1 matches 11 bases. This CDR3 contains 15 residues. V was pared by 3 bases and J by 2 bases, with 3 bases of the junction left unmatched. Looked up from germline, CDR1 is LGHNA and CDR2 is YSLEER.

The chain is built from TRBV19 and TRBJ1-2; 7 bases agree with TRBD1. This CDR3 has 14 amino acids. Germline V gene sequence: CDR1 LNHDA, CDR2 SQIVND (reference sequence). Losses at the gene ends were 9 bases for V and 3 bases for J; bases not matched to a gene: 10. DNA for the CDR3: TGTGCCAGCACCCCCACAGGGGAAGACTATGGCTACACCTTC. Its translation is CASTPTGEDYGYTF.

The gene calls are TRBV28 and TRBJ1-2, with 7 bases that match TRBD1. CDR3 size: 14 residues. Trimming removed 3 bases from V and 6 bases from J; junction bases left unmatched: 7. CDR1 is MDHEN and CDR2 is SYDVKM in the germline V gene. This chain's CDR3 is CASSLRRGPNGYTF. The CDR3 DNA sequence: TGTGCCAGCAGTTTGCGAAGGGGGCCGAATGGCTACACCTTC.

The V call is TRBV5-4, the J call TRBJ2-1; 11 positions agree with TRBD2. The CDR3 runs to 15 residues. Looked up from germline, CDR1 is SGHNT and CDR2 is YYREEE (reference sequence). V shed 1 base, J shed 7 bases, and the junction held 4 bases outside the gene matches. The CDR3, as DNA: TGTGCCAGCAGCTTGCTTGGGACTAGCGGTAATGAGCAGTTCTTC. Its translation: CASSLLGTSGNEQFF.

This clone appeared a few times. This chain's CDR3 is CASSYPGREAFF. In DNA form, the CDR3 reads TGTGCCAGCAGTTACCCCGGGAGGGAAGCTTTCTTT. The chain couples TRBV6-5 to TRBJ1-1; D not certain. V lost 2 bases and J lost 8, with 9 bases in between. This CDR3 is 12 amino acids long. Germline values: CDR1 MNHEY, CDR2 SVGAGI.

The table lists this clone with a count of one. V is TRBV12-5 and J is TRBJ1-5, with 7 bases fitting TRBD1. The V and J ends lost 2 bases and 4 bases, in that order; junction bases with no gene match: 11. The CDR3 length is 17 residues. CDR1 is LGHNT and CDR2 is FRNRAP in the germline V gene. CDR3 sequence (DNA): TGTGCTAGTGGTTTGTCTGACAGGGCCAGAGGGAATCAGCCCCAGCATTTT. Its translation: CASGLSDRARGNQPQHF.

The chain uses TRBV25-1 and TRBJ1-2; tentative D call: TRBD1 (6 bases). Germline V CDR1 and CDR2: MGHDK, SYGVNS. The CDR3 contains 16 residues. V gave up 0 bases and J gave up 7 bases, with 18 bases separating them. The CDR3, as DNA: TGTGCCAGCAGTGAATATGGGGCAGGGGTAGATGGTGGCTACACCTTC. Translation gives CASSEYGAGVDGGYTF.

The J gene is TRBJ2-7, the V gene TRBV7-9; tentatively, D is TRBD1 (5 bases). The V gene's germline CDR1 is SEHNR and CDR2 FQNEAQ (reference sequence). V was clipped by 5 bases and J by 3 bases, with 14 bases between them. This CDR3 has 14 amino acids. The CDR3 DNA is TGTGCCAGCAGCATTAGCCCCGACAGCTACGAGCAGTACTTC. This sequence encodes CASSISPDSYEQYF.

J is TRBJ2-1 and V is TRBV19, with 8 nucleotides matching TRBD2. From germline, CDR1 is LNHDA and CDR2 SQIVND (reference sequence). The CDR3 is 16 residues long. V was clipped by 5 bases and J by 8 bases; unmatched bases: 14. Written as DNA, the CDR3 is TGTGCCAGTAGTCGTGGCGGGAGGACGATTATAGATGAGCAGTTCTTC. This encodes CASSRGGRTIIDEQFF.

This clone was counted between two and nine times. This sequence joins TRBV6-5 and TRBJ2-1; D is possibly TRBD2 (6 bases). V dropped 2 bases and J dropped 8 bases, with 16 bases sitting between them. The CDR3 extends over 15 amino acids. CDR1 is MNHEY and CDR2 is SVGAGI in the germline V gene. This CDR3 is CASSYRDSPHHEQFF. For the CDR3, the DNA is TGTGCCAGCAGTTACCGGGACTCACCTCACCATGAGCAGTTCTTC.

V is TRBV14 and J is TRBJ1-2; 8 bases are shared with TRBD1. V was pared by 7 bases and J by 8 bases, with 12 bases of the junction left unmatched. Germline V gene data show CDR1 as SGHDN and CDR2 as FVKESK. This CDR3 has 14 amino acids. DNA for the CDR3: TGTGCCAGCACCCGTATGGACAGGGAGGAAGGCTACACCTTC. Encoded protein: CASTRMDREEGYTF.

The V and J genes are TRBV7-9 and TRBJ2-5, with D unclear. CDR3 length: 12 amino acids. V was trimmed by 11 bases and J by 4 bases, leaving 14 bases between them. In germline, CDR1 is SEHNR, CDR2 FQNEAQ (reference sequence). The CDR3 sequence: CAASAGAETQYF. CDR3 nucleotide sequence: TGTGCCGCTTCTGCCGGTGCAGAGACCCAGTACTTC.

This chain uses TRBV4-2 with TRBJ2-3, with a tentative D call TRBD2 (5 bases). Trimming pared 0 bases from V and 2 bases from J, leaving 21 bases between. The CDR3 sequence is 19 residues long. Germline lookup yields CDR1 LGHNA and CDR2 YNFKEQ. The CDR3: CASSQDLIPSSTLTDTQYF. CDR3 in DNA: TGTGCCAGCAGCCAAGATCTGATCCCTAGCTCGACGCTCACAGATACGCAGTATTTT.

This clone was seen a few times. This chain uses TRBV2 with TRBJ1-1; D call uncertain. V was trimmed by 7 bases and J by 3 bases, leaving 15 bases between them. The CDR3 is made up of 14 amino acids. Germline assignment: CDR1 SNHLY and CDR2 FYNNEI. CDR3 nucleotides: TGTGCCAGCAACTTTGGCGGCCGTGACACTGAAGCTTTCTTT. This encodes CASNFGGRDTEAFF.

This clone has more than one count but fewer than ten. The V gene is TRBV28, the J gene TRBJ1-1; TRBD1 agrees at 12 bases. The J segment lost 4 bases and the V segment lost 6 bases, leaving 9 bases of the junction unmatched. Germline V gives CDR1 MDHEN, CDR2 SYDVKM. This CDR3 is built from 16 residues. The CDR3 DNA sequence: TGTGCCAGCAGCCGGGACAGGGGGCGGCGAAGCACTGAAGCTTTCTTT. Translation gives CASSRDRGRRSTEAFF. Full variable domain (rest looked up from reference TRBV28 and TRBJ1-1): DVKVTQSSRYLVKRTGEKVFLECVQDMDHENMFWYRQDPGLGLRLIYFSYDVKMKEKGDIPEGYSVSREKKERFSLILESASTNQTSMYLCASSRDRGRRSTEAFFGQGTRLTVV.

The chain combines TRBV29-1 with TRBJ2-7; D possibly corresponds to TRBD2 (6 bases). Germline-derived CDR1 and CDR2 are SQVTM and ANQGSEA. V lost 4 bases and J lost 3, with 13 bases in between. CDR3 length: 13 residues. Here the CDR3 reads CSVVGRGGYEQYF. CDR3 DNA: TGCAGCGTTGTTGGGCGGGGTGGCTACGAGCAGTACTTC.

This sequence joins TRBV2 and TRBJ1-1; D remains unclear. V was shortened by 4 bases and J by 11 bases, with 14 bases between the two germline ends. The CDR3 is made up of 12 amino acids. The germline gives CDR1 SNHLY, CDR2 FYNNEI. The CDR3 DNA reads TGTGCCAGCAGTGTCCTCACTGTTATGGCTTTCTTT. Its translation is CASSVLTVMAFF.

V usage is TRBV6-5 and J usage is TRBJ2-7; a weak D match, TRBD1 (6 bases). Germline V lookup: CDR1 MNHEY, CDR2 SVGAGI. Between the trimmed V and J ends, which lost 0 bases and 2 bases, there was a span of 11 bases. This CDR3 is 15 amino acids long. As DNA, the CDR3 is TGTGCCAGCAGTTACTCTCAGGGGCAACCCTACGAGCAGTACTTC. Translating it yields CASSYSQGQPYEQYF.

This clone occurred a few times. V is TRBV5-4 and J is TRBJ2-7; the match to TRBD2 covers 9 bases. Germline loops: CDR1 SGHNT, CDR2 YYREEE (reference sequence). Trimming cost V 0 bases and J 7 bases; bases outside gene matches: 11. The CDR3 totals 16 residues. CDR3 residues: CASSLALAGGPVEQYF. The CDR3 DNA reads as TGTGCCAGCAGCTTGGCTCTCGCGGGAGGGCCGGTTGAGCAGTACTTC.

The chain uses TRBV6-5 and TRBJ1-2; possible D gene TRBD1, 6 bases. The V and J ends lost 6 bases and 6 bases respectively, with 11 bases between them. There are 12 residues in the CDR3. Germline V gene lookup returns CDR1 MNHEY and CDR2 SVGAGI. The CDR3 DNA sequence: TGTGCCAGCAGCTTAGGGGGAGATGGCTACACCTTC. Its protein product is CASSLGGDGYTF.